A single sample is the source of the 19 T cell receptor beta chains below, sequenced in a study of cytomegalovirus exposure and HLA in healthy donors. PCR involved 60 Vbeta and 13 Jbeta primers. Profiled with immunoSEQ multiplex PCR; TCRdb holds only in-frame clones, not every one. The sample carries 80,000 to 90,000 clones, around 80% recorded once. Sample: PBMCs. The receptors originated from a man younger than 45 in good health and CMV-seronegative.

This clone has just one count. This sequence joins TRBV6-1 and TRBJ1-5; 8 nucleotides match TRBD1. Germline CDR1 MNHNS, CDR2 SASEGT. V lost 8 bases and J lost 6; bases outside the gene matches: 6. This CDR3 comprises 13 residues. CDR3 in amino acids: CASFRGHGQPQHF. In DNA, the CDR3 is TGTGCCAGCTTCAGGGGGCACGGTCAGCCCCAGCATTTT.

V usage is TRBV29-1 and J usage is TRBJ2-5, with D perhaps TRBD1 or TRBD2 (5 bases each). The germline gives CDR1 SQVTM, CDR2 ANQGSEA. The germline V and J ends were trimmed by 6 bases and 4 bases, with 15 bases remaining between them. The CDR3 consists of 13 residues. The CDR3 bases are TGCAGCGTCGAACTAGGAAGGGGAGAGACCCAGTACTTC. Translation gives CSVELGRGETQYF.

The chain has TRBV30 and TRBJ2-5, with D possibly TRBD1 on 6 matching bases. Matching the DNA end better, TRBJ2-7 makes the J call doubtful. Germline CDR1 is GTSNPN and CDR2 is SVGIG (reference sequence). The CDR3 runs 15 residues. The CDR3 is CAWSVHNREPYEQYF. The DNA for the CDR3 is TGTGCCTGGAGTGTACACAACAGGGAACCGTACGAGCAGTACTTC.

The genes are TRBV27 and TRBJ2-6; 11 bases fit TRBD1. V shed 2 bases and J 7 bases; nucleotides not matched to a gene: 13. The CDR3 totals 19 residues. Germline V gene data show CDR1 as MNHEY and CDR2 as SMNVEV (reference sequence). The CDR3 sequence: CASSLDYYGQGAYANVLTF. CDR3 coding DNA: TGTGCCAGCAGTTTAGATTATTACGGACAGGGGGCATATGCCAACGTCCTGACTTTC.

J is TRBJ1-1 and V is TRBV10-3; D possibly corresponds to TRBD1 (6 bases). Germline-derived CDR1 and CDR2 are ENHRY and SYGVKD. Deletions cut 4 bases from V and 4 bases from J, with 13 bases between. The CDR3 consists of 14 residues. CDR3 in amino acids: CAISAGGGGTEAFF. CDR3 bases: TGTGCCATCAGTGCGGGGGGCGGTGGCACTGAAGCTTTCTTT.

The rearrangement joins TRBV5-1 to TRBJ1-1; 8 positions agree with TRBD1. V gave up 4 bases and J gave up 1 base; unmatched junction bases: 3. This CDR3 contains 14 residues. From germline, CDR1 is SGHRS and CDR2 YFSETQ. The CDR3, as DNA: TGCGCCAGCAGCACCGGACAGGGGAACACTGAAGCTTTCTTT. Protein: CASSTGQGNTEAFF.

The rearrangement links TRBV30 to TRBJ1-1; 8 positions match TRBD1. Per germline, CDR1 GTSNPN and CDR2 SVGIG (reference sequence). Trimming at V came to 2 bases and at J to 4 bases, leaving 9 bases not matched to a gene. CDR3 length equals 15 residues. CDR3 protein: CAWSSGGLRGTEAFF. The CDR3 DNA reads TGTGCCTGGAGTTCAGGGGGCCTTAGGGGCACTGAAGCTTTCTTT.

The CDR3 DNA follows: TGTGCCAGCAGTGACAGGGGGTACTCCTACGAGCAGTACTTC. Protein: CASSDRGYSYEQYF. The genes are TRBV2 and TRBJ2-7, with TRBD1 matching 7 bases. The CDR3 contains 14 residues. Germline V gives CDR1 SNHLY, CDR2 FYNNEI. The ends lost 3 bases at V and 0 bases at J; junction bases unmatched: 2.

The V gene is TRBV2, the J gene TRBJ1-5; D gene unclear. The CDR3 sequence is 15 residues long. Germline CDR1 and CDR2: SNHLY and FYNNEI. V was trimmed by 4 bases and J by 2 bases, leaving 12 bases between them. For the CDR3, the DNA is TGTGCCAGCAGTGTGGAGGACGTAGGCAATCAGCCCCAGCATTTT. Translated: CASSVEDVGNQPQHF.

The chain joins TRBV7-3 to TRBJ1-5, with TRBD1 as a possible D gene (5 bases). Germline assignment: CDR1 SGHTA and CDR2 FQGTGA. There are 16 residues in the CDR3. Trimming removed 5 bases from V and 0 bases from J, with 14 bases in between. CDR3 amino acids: CASSGGTPYSNQPQHF. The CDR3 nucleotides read TGTGCCAGCAGCGGGGGGACCCCATATAGCAATCAGCCCCAGCATTTT.

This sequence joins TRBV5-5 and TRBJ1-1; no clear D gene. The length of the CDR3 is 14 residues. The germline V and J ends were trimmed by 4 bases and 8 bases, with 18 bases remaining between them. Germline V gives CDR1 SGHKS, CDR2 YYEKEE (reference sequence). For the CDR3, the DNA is TGTGCCAGCAGCCGAGGAGGGTGGGAAGGGGAAGCTTTCTTT. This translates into CASSRGGWEGEAFF.

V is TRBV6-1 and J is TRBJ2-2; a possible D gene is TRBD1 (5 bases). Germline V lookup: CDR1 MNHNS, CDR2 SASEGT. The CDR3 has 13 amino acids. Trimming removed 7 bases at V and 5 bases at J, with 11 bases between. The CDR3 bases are TGTGCCAGCACGCAGGGTTGGACCGGGGAGCTGTTTTTT. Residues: CASTQGWTGELFF.

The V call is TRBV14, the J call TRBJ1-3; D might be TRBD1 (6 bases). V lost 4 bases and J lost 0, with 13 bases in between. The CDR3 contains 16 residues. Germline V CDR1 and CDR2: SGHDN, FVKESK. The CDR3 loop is CASSPWTASSGNTIYF. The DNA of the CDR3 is TGTGCCAGCAGCCCCTGGACAGCGTCCTCTGGAAACACCATATATTTT.

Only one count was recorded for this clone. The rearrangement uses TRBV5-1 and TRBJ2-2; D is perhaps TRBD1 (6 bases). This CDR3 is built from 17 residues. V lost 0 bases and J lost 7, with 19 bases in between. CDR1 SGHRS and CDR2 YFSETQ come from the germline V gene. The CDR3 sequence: CASSLAGTSKSSGELFF. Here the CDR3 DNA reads TGCGCCAGCAGCTTGGCCGGGACATCGAAGAGTAGCGGGGAGCTGTTTTTT.

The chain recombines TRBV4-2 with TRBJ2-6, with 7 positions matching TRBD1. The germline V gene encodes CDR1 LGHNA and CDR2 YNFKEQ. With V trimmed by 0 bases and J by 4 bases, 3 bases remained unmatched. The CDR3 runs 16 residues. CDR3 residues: CASSQETGDGANVLTF. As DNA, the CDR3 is TGTGCCAGCAGCCAAGAAACAGGGGACGGGGCCAACGTCCTGACTTTC.

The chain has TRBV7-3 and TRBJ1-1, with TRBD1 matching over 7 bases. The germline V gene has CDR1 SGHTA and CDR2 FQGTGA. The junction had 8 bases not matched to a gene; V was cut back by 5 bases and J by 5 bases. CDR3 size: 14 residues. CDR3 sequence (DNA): TGTGCCAGCAGCCCAGGGACAGTGGGAACTGAAGCTTTCTTT. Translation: CASSPGTVGTEAFF.

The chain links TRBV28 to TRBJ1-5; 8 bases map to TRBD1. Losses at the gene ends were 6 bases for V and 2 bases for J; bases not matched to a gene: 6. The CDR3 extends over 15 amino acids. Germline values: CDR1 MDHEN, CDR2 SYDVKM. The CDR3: CASRPTGEGNQPQHF. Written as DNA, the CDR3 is TGTGCCAGCAGACCGACAGGGGAGGGCAATCAGCCCCAGCATTTT.

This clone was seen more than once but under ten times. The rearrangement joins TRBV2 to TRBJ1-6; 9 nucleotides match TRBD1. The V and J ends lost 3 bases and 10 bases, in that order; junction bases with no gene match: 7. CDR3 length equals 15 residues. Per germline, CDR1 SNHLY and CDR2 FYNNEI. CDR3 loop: CASSEAGTGLSPLHF. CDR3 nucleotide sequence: TGTGCCAGCAGTGAGGCCGGGACAGGGTTATCACCCCTCCACTTT. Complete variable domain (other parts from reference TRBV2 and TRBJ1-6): EPEVTQTPSHQVTQMGQEVILRCVPISNHLYFYWYRQILGQKVEFLVSFYNNEISEKSEIFDDQFSVERPDGSNFTLKIRSTKLEDSAMYFCASSEAGTGLSPLHFGNGTRLTVT.

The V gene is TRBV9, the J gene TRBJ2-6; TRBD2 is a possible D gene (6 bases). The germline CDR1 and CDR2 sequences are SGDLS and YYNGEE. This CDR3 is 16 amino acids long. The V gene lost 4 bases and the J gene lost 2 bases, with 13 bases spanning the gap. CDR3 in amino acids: CASSNAGSAGANVLTF. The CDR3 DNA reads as TGTGCCAGCAGCAATGCGGGGTCGGCTGGGGCCAACGTCCTGACTTTC.